A selection of T cell receptor beta chains follows, all from one sample in a study of T cells in Graves' hyperthyroidism and ophthalmopathy. Each CDR3 protein gets one entry after TCRdb re-called the multiplex PCR reads with MiXCR. The sample records about 210,000 distinct CDR3 sequences, 18% being singletons. Sample: blood. Receptor source: a man aged 35 to 55 with Graves' hyperthyroidism. The CDR3 runs from the conserved cysteine through the conserved F or W. The order of the fields is clone size, J gene, D gene, V gene, CDR3 protein, CDR3 DNA. D genes are given only for firm matches. Clone size is shown for a subset of rows, as once, few, many or a class of expanded clone.

size: .
J: TRBJ2-2
D: .
V: TRBV5-5
CDR3: CASSLDWTYAGELFF
DNA: TGTGCCAGCAGCTTGGACTGGACCTACGCCGGGGAGCTGTTTTTT

size: few
J: TRBJ2-2
D: .
V: TRBV7-6
CDR3: CASSTHNTGELFF
DNA: TGTGCCAGCAGCACCCATAACACCGGGGAGCTGTTTTTT

size: few
J: TRBJ2-3
D: TRBD1
V: TRBV7-3
CDR3: CASSLFGQGQDTQYF
DNA: TGTGCCAGCAGCTTATTCGGACAGGGGCAAGATACGCAGTATTTT

size: few
J: TRBJ1-2
D: TRBD1
V: TRBV6-1
CDR3: CASSYGGQGYGYTF
DNA: TGTGCCAGCAGTTACGGGGGACAGGGCTATGGCTACACCTTC

size: many
J: TRBJ2-7
D: .
V: TRBV2
CDR3: CASLIPGDFYEQYF
DNA: TGTGCCAGCCTGATTCCGGGGGACTTCTACGAGCAGTACTTC

size: many
J: TRBJ1-1
D: .
V: TRBV6-1
CDR3: CASSDGGTLNTEAFF
DNA: TGTGCCAGCAGTGACGGAGGGACACTGAACACTGAAGCTTTCTTT

size: many
J: TRBJ2-3
D: TRBD2
V: TRBV28
CDR3: CASSLAGSTDTQYF
DNA: TGTGCCAGCAGCCTAGCGGGGAGCACAGATACGCAGTATTTT

size: many
J: TRBJ2-1
D: .
V: TRBV20-1
CDR3: CSARGPLGRGLDNEQFF
DNA: TGCAGTGCTAGAGGTCCCCTGGGGCGGGGGCTAGACAATGAGCAGTTCTTC

size: many
J: TRBJ2-7
D: TRBD2
V: TRBV3-1
CDR3: CASSQDGGGEQYF
DNA: TGTGCCAGCAGCCAAGATGGCGGGGGCGAGCAGTACTTC

size: many
J: TRBJ2-3
D: TRBD2
V: TRBV7-9
CDR3: CASSPGGGALVTSTDTQYF
DNA: TGTGCCAGCAGCCCTGGGGGAGGGGCGTTGGTTACTAGCACAGATACGCAGTATTTT

size: few
J: TRBJ2-3
D: .
V: TRBV7-9
CDR3: CASSSQVGGGSTDTQYF
DNA: TGTGCCAGCAGCTCCCAGGTTGGGGGGGGCAGCACAGATACGCAGTATTTT

size: many
J: TRBJ1-2
D: .
V: TRBV12-3/TRBV12-4
CDR3: CASSLGTGIGYTF
DNA: TGTGCCAGCAGTTTAGGAACAGGGATCGGCTACACCTTC

size: few
J: TRBJ1-1
D: TRBD1
V: TRBV10-3
CDR3: CAIRWDSGGTEAFF
DNA: TGTGCCATCAGGTGGGACAGTGGGGGTACTGAAGCTTTCTTT

size: .
J: TRBJ2-1
D: TRBD1
V: TRBV12-3/TRBV12-4
CDR3: CASSGAGTDNEQFF
DNA: TGTGCCAGCAGTGGGGCCGGGACAGACAATGAGCAGTTCTTC

size: many
J: TRBJ2-4
D: .
V: TRBV2
CDR3: CASSLAKNIQYF
DNA: TGTGCCAGCAGTCTAGCCAAAAACATTCAGTACTTC

size: many
J: TRBJ2-3
D: TRBD1
V: TRBV5-1
CDR3: CASSRGQGTDTQYF
DNA: TGCGCCAGCAGCCGAGGACAGGGAACAGATACGCAGTATTTT

size: many
J: TRBJ1-5
D: TRBD1
V: TRBV28
CDR3: CASSPPHQTGDQPQHF
DNA: TGTGCCAGCAGTCCACCCCACCAGACAGGGGATCAGCCCCAGCATTTT

size: .
J: TRBJ2-1
D: TRBD1
V: TRBV6-9
CDR3: CASSYGDRVYNEQFF
DNA: TGTGCCAGCAGTTACGGGGACAGGGTGTACAATGAGCAGTTCTTC

size: few
J: TRBJ1-1
D: .
V: TRBV6-2/TRBV6-3
CDR3: CASSYRGGNTEAFF
DNA: TGTGCCAGCAGTTACCGGGGGGGGAACACTGAAGCTTTCTTT

size: many
J: TRBJ1-1
D: .
V: TRBV4-2
CDR3: CASSQQQENTEAFF
DNA: TGTGCCAGCAGCCAACAGCAGGAGAACACTGAAGCTTTCTTT

size: once
J: TRBJ2-7
D: .
V: TRBV6-9
CDR3: CASSYSNPAAAYEQYF
DNA: TGTGCCAGCAGTTACTCGAATCCAGCGGCGGCCTACGAGCAGTACTTC

size: many
J: TRBJ1-1
D: .
V: TRBV7-2
CDR3: CASSLVWGGRTEAFF
DNA: TGTGCCAGCAGCTTAGTGTGGGGGGGAAGAACTGAAGCTTTCTTT

size: many
J: TRBJ2-7
D: .
V: TRBV6-2/TRBV6-3
CDR3: CATRSRASYEQYF
DNA: TGTGCCACCCGTAGTAGAGCATCCTACGAGCAGTACTTC

size: few
J: TRBJ2-7
D: .
V: TRBV2
CDR3: CASSVRYEQYF
DNA: TGTGCCAGCAGTGTCAGGTACGAGCAGTACTTC

size: many
J: TRBJ2-3
D: .
V: TRBV2
CDR3: CASTPFLSTDTQYF
DNA: TGTGCCAGCACCCCGTTCCTTAGCACAGATACGCAGTATTTT

size: few
J: TRBJ2-5
D: TRBD1
V: TRBV18
CDR3: CASSFPGQTQETQYF
DNA: TGTGCCAGCTCATTCCCGGGACAGACACAAGAGACCCAGTACTTC

size: many
J: TRBJ2-2
D: .
V: TRBV20-1
CDR3: CSASLAGAQSGELFF
DNA: TGCAGTGCTAGTTTGGCGGGGGCTCAATCCGGGGAGCTGTTTTTT

size: many
J: TRBJ2-7
D: .
V: TRBV28
CDR3: CASSFLGRDYEQYF
DNA: TGTGCCAGCAGTTTTTTGGGTAGGGACTACGAGCAGTACTTC

size: .
J: TRBJ2-3
D: TRBD2
V: TRBV6-2/TRBV6-3
CDR3: CASNYIAGAARTDTQYF
DNA: TGTGCCAGCAATTACATAGCGGGGGCCGCGAGGACAGATACGCAGTATTTT